A single sample is the source of the 26 T cell receptor beta chains below, sequenced in a study of T cell responses to AZD1222 COVID-19 vaccine. Generated by immunoSEQ multiplex PCR, the TCRdb table keeps only in-frame clones and is missing some. This table has about 90,000 clones, 80% to 90% appearing once. Here the sequenced sample was peripheral blood, taken on day 0 of AZD1222 vaccination. The receptor set was obtained from an adult in good health.

This chain joins TRBV6-6 and TRBJ1-5, with TRBD1 identical over 8 bases. V lost 5 bases, J lost 0 bases, and 9 bases stayed unmatched. The CDR3 loop spans 17 amino acids. The V gene's germline CDR1 is MNHNY and CDR2 SVGAGI (reference sequence). CDR3 protein: CASSPGQGLYSNQPQHF. In nucleotides, the CDR3 is TGTGCCAGCAGTCCAGGACAGGGACTTTATAGCAATCAGCCCCAGCATTTT.

The chain joins TRBV19 to TRBJ1-1, with D possibly being TRBD1 (5 bases). CDR3 length: 13 residues. CDR1 LNHDA and CDR2 SQIVND come from the germline V gene (reference sequence). V dropped 6 bases and J dropped 0 bases, with 8 bases sitting between them. CDR3 amino acids: CASRMTVNTEAFF. The CDR3 coding sequence is TGTGCCAGTAGGATGACAGTGAACACTGAAGCTTTCTTT.

The V and J genes are TRBV19 and TRBJ2-5; 14 nucleotides align to TRBD2. CDR3 size: 18 residues. CDR1 and CDR2 (germline): LNHDA, SQIVND (reference sequence). J was trimmed by 2 bases and V by 10 bases; bases with no gene match: 15. The CDR3 DNA reads TGTGCCACCTACAGGGGCGCCAGACTAGCGGGAGGGCAAGAGACCCAGTACTTC. Translating it yields CATYRGARLAGGQETQYF.

In its sample, this clone was seen once. V is TRBV3-1 (or the pseudogene TRBV3-2) and J is TRBJ2-7, with D uncertain. There are 15 residues in the CDR3. V lost 0 bases to trimming and J lost 4 bases, with 13 bases between them. CDR1 and CDR2 (germline): LGHDT, YNNKEL (reference sequence). The CDR3: CASSQDLRHKYEQYF. The CDR3 nucleotides are TGTGCCAGCAGCCAAGATCTTCGGCACAAGTACGAGCAGTACTTC.

This clone was seen once. The chain uses TRBV19 and TRBJ1-5, with D maybe TRBD1 (5 bases). Looked up from germline, CDR1 is LNHDA and CDR2 is SQIVND (reference sequence). Between the trimmed V and J ends, which lost 4 bases and 8 bases, there was a span of 15 bases. This CDR3 is built from 14 residues. CDR3 region: CASSTDSQFKPQHF. CDR3 bases: TGTGCCAGTAGTACAGACAGCCAGTTCAAGCCCCAGCATTTT.

The chain employs TRBV5-5 and TRBJ1-1, with TRBD1 identical over 7 bases. The CDR3 length is 15 residues. J was trimmed by 5 bases and V by 0 bases; bases with no gene match: 7. CDR1 and CDR2 from the germline V gene are SGHKS and YYEKEE (reference sequence). CDR3 loop: CASSLARQGGTEAFF. The CDR3 coding sequence is TGTGCCAGCAGCTTGGCAAGACAGGGAGGGACTGAAGCTTTCTTT.

The rearrangement links TRBV7-2 to TRBJ1-5, with D perhaps TRBD1 (6 bases). Trimming took 1 base from V and 2 from J, leaving 12 bases between them. The length of the CDR3 is 16 residues. Looked up from germline, CDR1 is SGHTA and CDR2 is FQGNSA. The CDR3 sequence: CASSLEVRGRNQPQHF. DNA for the CDR3: TGTGCCAGCAGCTTAGAAGTGCGGGGGCGCAATCAGCCCCAGCATTTT.

J is TRBJ1-5 and V is TRBV4-1; D is uncertain. V gave up 1 base and J gave up 8 bases, with 6 bases separating them. In germline, CDR1 is MGHRA, CDR2 YSYEKL. The CDR3 is 12 residues long. This chain's CDR3 is CASSQGGEPQHF. The CDR3 coding sequence is TGCGCCAGCAGCCAAGGGGGAGAGCCCCAGCATTTT.

This sequence joins TRBV19 and TRBJ2-3; weak D call: TRBD1 (5 bases). This CDR3 contains 16 residues. CDR1 is LNHDA and CDR2 is SQIVND in the germline V gene (reference sequence). V dropped 3 bases and J dropped 9 bases, with 22 bases sitting between them. CDR3 protein: CASSILDTNHHGTQYF. The DNA for the CDR3 is TGTGCCAGTAGTATCTTGGACACTAATCATCATGGAACGCAGTATTTT.

The chain is built from TRBV19 and TRBJ1-4, with unresolved D. Germline values: CDR1 LNHDA, CDR2 SQIVND (reference sequence). This CDR3 is 13 amino acids long. Trimming took 4 bases from V and 5 from J, leaving 8 bases between them. CDR3 sequence reads: CASSRMKNEKLFF. The CDR3 nucleotides read TGTGCCAGTAGTAGGATGAAGAATGAAAAACTGTTTTTT.

The rearrangement joins TRBV19 to TRBJ1-5, with D possibly TRBD1 on 5 matching bases. The germline V and J ends were trimmed by 4 bases and 6 bases, with 22 bases remaining between them. From germline, CDR1 is LNHDA and CDR2 SQIVND (reference sequence). The CDR3 runs 17 residues. As DNA, the CDR3 is TGTGCCAGTAGTAGTAGCCCCTTCGGACATGGGGGTCAGCCCCAGCATTTT. It yields the protein CASSSSPFGHGGQPQHF.

The CDR3 loop reads CASSLMLRAGGEAFF. CDR3 coding DNA: TGTGCCAGTAGTTTGATGCTGAGGGCTGGAGGTGAAGCTTTCTTT. The J gene is TRBJ1-1, the V gene TRBV19, with D hard to call. The CDR3 runs 15 residues. V lost 5 bases to trimming and J lost 7 bases, with 20 bases between them. CDR1 is LNHDA, CDR2 SQIVND, per germline (reference sequence).

This chain links TRBV27 with TRBJ2-7; TRBD2 is a possible D gene (6 bases). V was trimmed by 7 bases and J by 2 bases, leaving 18 bases between them. The CDR3 has 15 residues. Germline V gives CDR1 MNHEY, CDR2 SMNVEV (reference sequence). The DNA of the CDR3 is TGTGCCAGCATCAAATCATTCGGGGGAGCCTACGAGCAGTACTTC. Translating it yields CASIKSFGGAYEQYF.

The chain recombines TRBV7-3 with TRBJ2-1, with D hard to call. Germline V gives CDR1 SGHTA, CDR2 FQGTGA. The CDR3 consists of 13 residues. Trimming shortened V by 1 base and J by 8 bases, and 9 bases separated the two germline ends. Written as DNA, the CDR3 is TGTGCCAGCAGCTTAAGGGGTAGAGATGAGCAGTTCTTC. Its translation: CASSLRGRDEQFF.

This sequence joins TRBV28 and TRBJ1-4; tentative D call: TRBD1 (5 bases). V was trimmed by 7 bases and J by 5 bases, leaving 14 bases between them. Germline CDR1 and CDR2: MDHEN and SYDVKM. This CDR3 region has 14 residues. CDR3 sequence reads: CASTLGGINEKLFF. The CDR3 nucleotides are TGTGCCAGCACCCTGGGGGGTATCAATGAAAAACTGTTTTTT.

V is TRBV5-4 and J is TRBJ2-2; 8 bases are shared with TRBD1. This CDR3 is built from 16 residues. J gave up 4 bases and V 3 bases, and 8 bases lay outside the gene matches. Per germline, CDR1 SGHNT and CDR2 YYREEE (reference sequence). CDR3 sequence (DNA): TGTGCCAGCAGCTCGGACAGGGTTAGATCCACCGGGGAGCTGTTTTTT. Translation: CASSSDRVRSTGELFF.

The V call is TRBV3-1 (or the pseudogene TRBV3-2), the J call TRBJ2-7; the match to TRBD2 covers 7 bases. Germline lookup yields CDR1 LGHDT and CDR2 YNNKEL (reference sequence). With 1 base clipped from V and 3 bases from J, the junction kept 3 bases outside the gene matches. The CDR3 is 14 residues long. The CDR3 DNA is TGTGCCAGCAGCCAAGCTCAGCGGGGCTACGAGCAGTACTTC. This codes for CASSQAQRGYEQYF.

The gene calls are TRBV2 and TRBJ2-7; 8 nucleotides agree with TRBD1. The CDR3 covers 12 residues. In germline, CDR1 is SNHLY, CDR2 FYNNEI. J was trimmed by 4 bases and V by 6 bases; bases with no gene match: 2. CDR3 nucleotides: TGTGCCAGCAGGAGACAGGGGTACGAGCAGTACTTC. As protein: CASRRQGYEQYF.

The chain combines TRBV6-5 with TRBJ1-1, with D unclear. With 6 bases removed from V and 1 base from J, the gap between germline ends came to 12 bases. The CDR3 consists of 14 residues. Looked up from germline, CDR1 is MNHEY and CDR2 is SVGAGI. In DNA form, the CDR3 reads TGTGCCAGCAGCCATCCCTGGGAGAACACTGAAGCTTTCTTT. Translated: CASSHPWENTEAFF.

The V call is TRBV7-9, the J call TRBJ2-1, with D perhaps TRBD1 (7 bases). This CDR3 comprises 17 residues. The germline gives CDR1 SEHNR, CDR2 FQNEAQ (reference sequence). Deletions cut 5 bases from V and 4 bases from J, with 21 bases between. CDR3 residues: CASSPRGSGGRYNEQFF. DNA of the CDR3: TGTGCCAGCAGCCCAAGGGGCTCAGGGGGGAGATACAATGAGCAGTTCTTC.

The chain is built from TRBV18 and TRBJ1-3; TRBD1 is a possible D gene (5 bases). CDR1 is KGHSH and CDR2 is LQKENI in the germline V gene. The length of the CDR3 is 17 residues. V shed 6 bases and J shed 4 bases, with 22 bases lying between them. The CDR3 here is CASSPHPPGQLGNTIYF. CDR3 DNA sequence: TGTGCCAGCTCCCCCCATCCCCCCGGACAACTCGGAAACACCATATATTTT.

CDR3 in DNA: TGCAGCGTTGAAGAGGAGCGTAATCAGCCCCAGCATTTT. Translation gives CSVEEERNQPQHF. V gene TRBV29-1 combines with J gene TRBJ1-5; D is undetermined. The V gene's germline CDR1 is SQVTM and CDR2 ANQGSEA. Deletions cut 0 bases from V and 4 bases from J, with 7 bases between. This CDR3 comprises 13 residues. The full variable domain, in which reference TRBV29-1 and TRBJ1-5 provide the parts outside the CDR3, is SAVISQKPSRDICQRGTSLTIQCQVDSQVTMMFWYRQQPGQSLTLIATANQGSEATYESGFVIDKFPISRPNLTFSTLTVSNMSPEDSSIYLCSVEEERNQPQHFGDGTRLSIL.

The chain combines TRBV4-1 with TRBJ1-4; a weak D match, TRBD1 (5 bases). Between the trimmed V and J ends, which lost 4 bases and 0 bases, there was a span of 15 bases. Germline V gene data show CDR1 as MGHRA and CDR2 as YSYEKL. The CDR3 totals 17 residues. CDR3 region: CASSLAPQGATNEKLFF. CDR3 nucleotide sequence: TGCGCCAGCAGCCTAGCGCCTCAGGGAGCAACTAATGAAAAACTGTTTTTT.

This rearrangement joins TRBV15 to TRBJ1-2; D is perhaps TRBD1 (5 bases). The CDR3 totals 16 residues. Trimming cost V 3 bases and J 4 bases, with 18 bases left between them. CDR1 is LNHNV and CDR2 is YYDKDF in the germline V gene (reference sequence). The CDR3 region is CATSSIRGEITYGYTF. CDR3 sequence (DNA): TGTGCCACCAGCAGTATTAGGGGAGAGATCACCTATGGCTACACCTTC. The full variable domain, completed using reference TRBV15 and TRBJ1-2, is DAMVIQNPRYQVTQFGKPVTLSCSQTLNHNVMYWYQQKSSQAPKLLFHYYDKDFNNEADTPDNFQSRRPNTSFCFLDIRSPGLGDTAMYLCATSSIRGEITYGYTFGSGTRLTVV.

The chain joins TRBV5-1 to TRBJ2-1; tentatively, D is TRBD2 (5 bases). CDR1 SGHRS and CDR2 YFSETQ come from the germline V gene. The CDR3 is 13 residues long. Trimming took off 4 bases at V and 6 bases at J, with 11 bases between the two ends. In nucleotides, the CDR3 is TGCGCCAGCAGCCCCCCGGGGTCCAATGAGCAGTTCTTC. This encodes CASSPPGSNEQFF.

This chain connects TRBV2 to TRBJ1-1; D is unclear. Trimming shortened V by 7 bases and J by 1 base, and 13 bases separated the two germline ends. The CDR3 consists of 14 residues. Germline values: CDR1 SNHLY, CDR2 FYNNEI. CDR3 sequence reads: CASIRLETNTEAFF. The DNA for the CDR3 is TGTGCCAGCATTCGGCTGGAGACGAACACTGAAGCTTTCTTT.